The 19 T cell receptor beta chains in this list originate from one sample, sequenced in a study of blood T cells in healthy people across ages. Together with a sample-barcoded 5' primer, a J-beta primer mix was included in a second PCR lasting about 7 to 11 cycles. One entry per CDR3 protein, called by TCRdb with MiXCR from the 5' RACE reads. This table has fewer than 800,000 distinct CDR3 sequences, 20% to 25% appearing once. In addition, the sample was reused for a study of T cells of mothers and their children.

What was sequenced was blood. Every receptor here comes from a boy younger than 18 in good health.

This clonotype was observed a few times. This chain joins TRBV3-1 and TRBJ2-5; TRBD2 matches 11 bases. Germline assignment: CDR1 LGHDT and CDR2 YNNKEL (reference sequence). This CDR3 has 14 amino acids. J was trimmed by 13 bases and V by 1 base; bases with no gene match: 8. CDR3 amino acids: CASSQAGTSGEGYF. CDR3 DNA: TGTGCCAGCAGCCAAGCGGGGACTAGCGGAGAGGGGTACTTC.

The chain couples TRBV5-5 to TRBJ2-4, with TRBD1 identical over 9 bases. The junction had 3 bases not matched to a gene; V was cut back by 1 base and J by 1 base. The germline gives CDR1 SGHKS, CDR2 YYEKEE (reference sequence). The CDR3 spans 16 residues. DNA of the CDR3: TGTGCCAGCAGCTTGACAGGGGGCAAGGCCAAAAACATTCAGTACTTC. Protein: CASSLTGGKAKNIQYF.

J is TRBJ2-7 and V is TRBV29-1; D may be TRBD1 (5 bases). CDR3 size: 13 residues. CDR1 and CDR2 from the germline V gene are SQVTM and ANQGSEA. V was clipped by 2 bases and J by 5 bases, with 13 bases between them. The CDR3 DNA sequence: TGCAGCGTTGAACTCTCAGGGTTCCACGAGCAGTACTTC. This gives the protein CSVELSGFHEQYF.

This chain links TRBV7-2 with TRBJ2-7; the D gene is possibly TRBD2 (6 bases). CDR3 size: 14 residues. Trimming took off 5 bases at V and 5 bases at J, with 16 bases between the two ends. Germline CDR1 and CDR2: SGHTA and FQGNSA. CDR3 nucleotide sequence: TGTGCCAGCAGCGTTTTAGGGAGGTCAAACGAGCAGTACTTC. This gives the protein CASSVLGRSNEQYF. The whole variable domain, remainder taken from reference TRBV7-2 and TRBJ2-7, is GAGVSQSPSNKVTEKGKDVELRCDPISGHTALYWYRQSLGQGLEFLIYFQGNSAPDKSGLPSDRFSAERTGGSVSTLTIQRTQQEDSAVYLCASSVLGRSNEQYFGPGTRLTVT.

The chain couples TRBV4-1 to TRBJ1-1; 8 nucleotides match TRBD1. Trimming at V came to 4 bases and at J to 5 bases, leaving 15 bases not matched to a gene. The CDR3 totals 17 residues. In germline, CDR1 is MGHRA, CDR2 YSYEKL. In DNA, the CDR3 is TGCGCCAGCAGCCCCACCGCTGGACAGGGTTTGGGTACTGAAGCTTTCTTT. Translation gives CASSPTAGQGLGTEAFF.

This clonotype showed up just a few times. The chain links TRBV20-1 to TRBJ1-1, with D possibly TRBD1 on 5 matching bases. Germline V gives CDR1 DFQATT, CDR2 SNEGSKA (reference sequence). Trimming pared 0 bases from V and 2 bases from J, leaving 7 bases between. This CDR3 spans 13 amino acids. CDR3 amino acids: CSARDGANTEAFF. DNA of the CDR3: TGCAGTGCTAGAGATGGGGCAAACACTGAAGCTTTCTTT.

This chain joins TRBV6-5 and TRBJ2-3, with 7 bases matching TRBD1. The CDR3 consists of 17 residues. Germline V lookup: CDR1 MNHEY, CDR2 SVGAGI. V was pared by 4 bases and J by 1 base, with 11 bases of the junction left unmatched. CDR3 in DNA: TGTGCCAGCAGTTTATCGACACAGGGGAAAGGCACAGATACGCAGTATTTT. As protein: CASSLSTQGKGTDTQYF.

The rearrangement links TRBV2 to TRBJ2-7; either TRBD1 or TRBD2 may fit D (5 bases each). The germline CDR1 and CDR2 sequences are SNHLY and FYNNEI. V dropped 5 bases and J dropped 0 bases, with 29 bases sitting between them. The CDR3 length is 20 residues. The CDR3 DNA sequence: TGTGCCAGCAGTCCGTCGGGGACCGACCCCCAAGGTGGCTTCTCCTACGAGCAGTACTTC. It codes for CASSPSGTDPQGGFSYEQYF.

This clonotype was observed a handful of times. The CDR3 DNA is TGTGCCACCAGTGGCAGGGTAATAGAAAATGAGCAGTTCTTC. This translates into CATSGRVIENEQFF. V usage is TRBV24-1 and J usage is TRBJ2-1; a weak D match, TRBD1 (5 bases). The CDR3 totals 14 residues. The V end lost 5 bases, the J end lost 7 bases, and 14 bases lay between the germline ends. Germline V gives CDR1 KGHDR, CDR2 SFDVKD.

This sequence joins TRBV5-6 and TRBJ1-2, with D possibly being TRBD1 (5 bases). Deletions cut 4 bases from V and 8 bases from J, with 15 bases between. Per the germline V gene, CDR1 is SGHDT and CDR2 is YYEEEE. The CDR3 has 13 amino acids. CDR3 DNA sequence: TGTGCCAGCAGCCGAGGACGCGACAGAGGCTACACCTTC. Translation: CASSRGRDRGYTF.

J is TRBJ2-2 and V is TRBV6-5; 9 bases align to TRBD1. Germline assignment: CDR1 MNHEY and CDR2 SVGAGI. With 2 bases clipped from V and 9 bases from J, the junction kept 7 bases outside the gene matches. The CDR3 length is 15 residues. CDR3 region: CASSYGDRVVRELFF. In DNA form, the CDR3 reads TGTGCCAGCAGTTACGGGGACAGGGTTGTGCGGGAGCTGTTTTTT.

This clonotype was seen more than once but under ten times. The J gene is TRBJ2-7, the V gene TRBV11-2, with 9 bases matching TRBD2. V lost 6 bases and J lost 4; bases outside the gene matches: 10. This CDR3 has 15 residues. The germline V gene has CDR1 SGHAT and CDR2 FQNNGV. The CDR3, as DNA: TGTGCCAGCAGATCCATGCTAGCGGGGAATTACGAGCAGTACTTC. This gives the protein CASRSMLAGNYEQYF.

The chain links TRBV11-2 to TRBJ2-2, with 8 bases that match TRBD2. Per germline, CDR1 SGHAT and CDR2 FQNNGV. The ends lost 0 bases at V and 2 bases at J; junction bases unmatched: 11. The CDR3 is made up of 19 amino acids. This chain's CDR3 is CASSLDGRAGALNTGELFF. Written as DNA, the CDR3 is TGTGCCAGCAGCTTAGATGGTCGAGCGGGGGCCTTAAACACCGGGGAGCTGTTTTTT.

V usage is TRBV10-3 and J usage is TRBJ1-3; D is undetermined. CDR1 and CDR2 (germline): ENHRY, SYGVKD. The CDR3 covers 15 residues. The V and J ends lost 3 bases and 2 bases respectively, with 11 bases between them. The CDR3 loop reads CAISEVGETGNTIYF. The DNA of the CDR3 is TGTGCCATCAGTGAAGTCGGGGAAACTGGAAACACCATATATTTT.

The V and J genes are TRBV7-9 and TRBJ2-5; maybe TRBD2 (6 bases). The germline gives CDR1 SEHNR, CDR2 FQNEAQ (reference sequence). This CDR3 is built from 16 residues. V lost 4 bases to trimming and J lost 2 bases, with 17 bases between them. The CDR3 spells CASSSPTREVQETQYF. Written as DNA, the CDR3 is TGTGCCAGCAGCTCACCAACAAGGGAGGTTCAAGAGACCCAGTACTTC. Full variable domain (rest looked up from reference TRBV7-9 and TRBJ2-5): DTGVSQNPRHKITKRGQNVTFRCDPISEHNRLYWYRQTLGQGPEFLTYFQNEAQLEKSRLLSDRFSAERPKGSFSTLEIQRTEQGDSAMYLCASSSPTREVQETQYFGPGTRLLVL.

This clonotype occurred many times. CDR3 sequence (DNA): TGTGCCAGCAGCCCGGAGCCAGCAGCCCGTGAGACCCAGTACTTC. Translation gives CASSPEPAARETQYF. This chain links TRBV7-3 with TRBJ2-5; D is ambiguous. The CDR3 loop spans 15 amino acids. The V and J ends lost 5 bases and 5 bases respectively, with 18 bases between them. Per the germline V gene, CDR1 is SGHTA and CDR2 is FQGTGA.

The rearrangement joins TRBV5-1 to TRBJ1-4; tentative D call: TRBD1 (5 bases). V was cut by 1 base and J by 4 bases, with 11 bases left in between. Germline values: CDR1 SGHRS, CDR2 YFSETQ. The CDR3 is made up of 15 amino acids. CDR3 nucleotides: TGCGCCAGCAGCTTGAGCCAGGGAAATAATGAAAAACTGTTTTTT. This sequence encodes CASSLSQGNNEKLFF. Supplemented by reference TRBV5-1 and TRBJ1-4, the full variable domain reads KAGVTQTPRYLIKTRGQQVTLSCSPISGHRSVSWYQQTPGQGLQFLFEYFSETQRNKGNFPGRFSGRQFSNSRSEMNVSTLELGDSALYLCASSLSQGNNEKLFFGSGTQLSVL.

This clonotype showed up just a few times. V gene TRBV29-1 combines with J gene TRBJ2-1, with D uncertain. V lost 3 bases, J lost 1 base, and 13 bases lay in between. CDR1 is SQVTM and CDR2 is ANQGSEA in the germline V gene. CDR3 length equals 15 residues. The CDR3 DNA follows: TGCAGCGTTGAGTTCTGGGAAAGTTCCTACAATGAGCAGTTCTTC. Translating gives CSVEFWESSYNEQFF.

The chain is built from TRBV10-3 and TRBJ2-2; D call uncertain. Germline CDR1 ENHRY, CDR2 SYGVKD. Trimming shortened V by 3 bases and J by 4 bases, and 12 bases separated the two germline ends. This CDR3 contains 15 residues. The CDR3 reads CAISDGGPGTGELFF. The DNA of the CDR3 is TGTGCCATCAGTGACGGTGGCCCGGGCACCGGGGAGCTGTTTTTT.